Following are 26 T cell receptor beta chains from one sample sequenced in a study of T cells in Graves' hyperthyroidism and ophthalmopathy. RNA transcripts served as the template for amplifying TCR beta CDR3 regions. HTBI primers were employed in a first-round RT-PCR of the TCR CDR3. One entry per CDR3 protein, called by TCRdb with MiXCR from the multiplex PCR reads. The sample yields under 350,000 distinct CDR3 sequences, 17% seen once. The specimen sequenced was blood. The receptors shown here come from a woman aged 55-70 years with Graves' ophthalmopathy.

This clonotype was detected many times. The V and J genes are TRBV2 and TRBJ1-6; TRBD1 is a possible D gene (6 bases). Germline CDR1 and CDR2: SNHLY and FYNNEI. Trimming took off 6 bases at V and 9 bases at J, with 18 bases between the two ends. The CDR3 length is 15 residues. CDR3 residues: CASRERGVSGSPLHF. CDR3 in DNA: TGTGCCAGCAGGGAAAGGGGGGTATCGGGTTCACCCCTCCACTTT. Filled out from reference TRBV2 and TRBJ1-6, the complete variable domain reads EPEVTQTPSHQVTQMGQEVILRCVPISNHLYFYWYRQILGQKVEFLVSFYNNEISEKSEIFDDQFSVERPDGSNFTLKIRSTKLEDSAMYFCASRERGVSGSPLHFGNGTRLTVT.

This clonotype was observed at least ten times. The genes are TRBV5-1 and TRBJ2-2, with D possibly being TRBD1 (5 bases). Germline V gene sequence: CDR1 SGHRS, CDR2 YFSETQ. CDR3 size: 16 residues. With 0 bases removed from V and 4 bases from J, the gap between germline ends came to 13 bases. The CDR3: CASSLVLGRGTGELFF. Here the CDR3 DNA reads TGCGCCAGCAGCTTGGTTTTGGGGCGCGGCACCGGGGAGCTGTTTTTT. The full variable domain, its missing parts supplied by reference TRBV5-1 and TRBJ2-2, is KAGVTQTPRYLIKTRGQQVTLSCSPISGHRSVSWYQQTPGQGLQFLFEYFSETQRNKGNFPGRFSGRQFSNSRSEMNVSTLELGDSALYLCASSLVLGRGTGELFFGEGSRLTVL.

This clonotype was counted many times. This rearrangement joins TRBV2 to TRBJ2-2, with no clear D. The germline V gene has CDR1 SNHLY and CDR2 FYNNEI. V was shortened by 5 bases and J by 5 bases, with 18 bases between the two germline ends. CDR3 length equals 16 residues. The CDR3 DNA sequence: TGTGCCAGCAGTATAAGGGCGCCCGGATGGACCGGGGAGCTGTTTTTT. Translating it yields CASSIRAPGWTGELFF.

This clonotype occurred many times. This chain uses TRBV2 with TRBJ1-5, with a weak D call TRBD1 (6 bases). This CDR3 has 15 amino acids. Germline CDR1 is SNHLY and CDR2 is FYNNEI. V gave up 8 bases and J gave up 1 base, with 15 bases separating them. The CDR3 sequence: CASEGEGWSNQPQHF. CDR3 sequence (DNA): TGTGCCAGCGAGGGGGAGGGATGGAGCAATCAGCCCCAGCATTTT.

This clonotype has at least ten counts. The chain employs TRBV27 and TRBJ2-7, with D perhaps TRBD1 (6 bases). This CDR3 has 17 residues. Germline values: CDR1 MNHEY, CDR2 SMNVEV (reference sequence). Between the trimmed V and J ends, which lost 0 bases and 1 base, there was a span of 16 bases. CDR3 sequence (DNA): TGTGCCAGCAGTTTATCGGGACACCGCTACATATCCTACGAGCAGTACTTC. It specifies CASSLSGHRYISYEQYF.

This clonotype has just a few counts. The chain has TRBV4-3 and TRBJ1-1; tentatively, D is TRBD1 (5 bases). Germline values: CDR1 LGHNA, CDR2 YSLEER. The CDR3 runs to 16 residues. V lost 0 bases and J lost 4, with 15 bases in between. CDR3 in DNA: TGCGCCAGCAGCCAAGAATGGGGGGGATTTAGCACTGAAGCTTTCTTT. Translation gives CASSQEWGGFSTEAFF.

This clonotype was observed a few times. DNA of the CDR3: TGTGCCAGCAGCCCTGGACTAGCGGGGGGGCCGGGTACGCAGTATTTT. It codes for CASSPGLAGGPGTQYF. The V gene is TRBV28, the J gene TRBJ2-3; 15 bases line up with TRBD2. Germline trimming cut 6 bases from V and 8 bases from J; bases unmatched to any gene: 9. The CDR3 has 16 residues. Germline values: CDR1 MDHEN, CDR2 SYDVKM.

Many counts were recorded for this clonotype. The rearrangement joins TRBV6-1 to TRBJ1-2; tentative D call: TRBD1 (5 bases). Trimming pared 6 bases from V and 3 bases from J, leaving 14 bases between. The germline V gene has CDR1 MNHNS and CDR2 SASEGT. The CDR3 sequence is 14 residues long. CDR3: CASRPAAGHYGYTF. DNA of the CDR3: TGTGCCAGCAGACCCGCCGCAGGGCACTATGGCTACACCTTC.

This clonotype has at least ten counts. The chain combines TRBV6-5 with TRBJ2-7; 11 bases map to TRBD2. J gave up 4 bases and V 0 bases, and 11 bases lay outside the gene matches. The germline V gene encodes CDR1 MNHEY and CDR2 SVGAGI. This CDR3 region has 18 residues. The CDR3 DNA sequence: TGTGCCAGCAGTTACTCCGGTATTGGGCTAGCGGGAGGATACGAGCAGTACTTC. Its translation is CASSYSGIGLAGGYEQYF.

Only a few counts were recorded for this clonotype. One junction end does not reproduce the germline sequence, and a read error may be involved. This chain connects TRBV4-2 to TRBJ2-7, with TRBD1 identical over 7 bases. The CDR3 has 17 amino acids. Germline V gene sequence: CDR1 LGHNA, CDR2 YNFKEQ. CDR3 sequence: CASSLRQGTESSYEQCF. The CDR3, as DNA: TGTGCCAGCAGCCTTCGCCAAGGGACAGAGAGCTCCTACGAGCAGTGCTTC.

This clonotype was picked up many times. The chain is built from TRBV6-1 and TRBJ2-7, with TRBD1 identical over 8 bases. This CDR3 is built from 15 residues. Germline V CDR1 and CDR2: MNHNS, SASEGT. The trim removed 7 bases at V and 2 bases at J, leaving 10 bases unmatched. The CDR3: CASTISGQDTYEQYF. The CDR3 bases are TGTGCCAGCACAATTTCGGGACAGGATACCTACGAGCAGTACTTC.

CDR3 nucleotide sequence: TGCGCCAGCAGCTTGGACGCGTACCAAGAGACCCAGTACTTC. Residues: CASSLDAYQETQYF. The chain couples TRBV5-1 to TRBJ2-5; the D is unclear. Germline V lookup: CDR1 SGHRS, CDR2 YFSETQ. With 0 bases removed from V and 0 bases from J, the gap between germline ends came to 6 bases. The CDR3 sequence is 14 residues long.

This clonotype has at least ten counts. J is TRBJ2-4 and V is TRBV20-1, with D uncertain. CDR1 and CDR2 (germline): DFQATT, SNEGSKA (reference sequence). The length of the CDR3 is 16 residues. Trimming cost V 2 bases and J 1 base, with 15 bases left between them. DNA of the CDR3: TGCAGTGCTAGACTGGGTACCGTCTGGGCCAAAAACATTCAGTACTTC. Protein sequence: CSARLGTVWAKNIQYF.

The chain uses TRBV29-1 and TRBJ1-2; 9 nucleotides align to TRBD1. The CDR3 runs to 15 residues. V lost 6 bases and J lost 1; bases outside the gene matches: 9. CDR1 SQVTM and CDR2 ANQGSEA come from the germline V gene. CDR3 sequence: CSVNAGQGFNYGYTF. CDR3 sequence (DNA): TGCAGCGTGAACGCGGGACAGGGCTTTAACTATGGCTACACCTTC. Full variable domain (missing parts from reference TRBV29-1 and TRBJ1-2): SAVISQKPSRDICQRGTSLTIQCQVDSQVTMMFWYRQQPGQSLTLIATANQGSEATYESGFVIDKFPISRPNLTFSTLTVSNMSPEDSSIYLCSVNAGQGFNYGYTFGSGTRLTVV.

The chain links TRBV6-1 to TRBJ1-2; 9 bases match TRBD1. The CDR3 has 13 residues. CDR1 is MNHNS, CDR2 SASEGT, per germline. V shed 1 base and J 8 bases; nucleotides not matched to a gene: 2. CDR3 DNA: TGTGCCAGCAGTGAAGGACAGGGGGTCGGCTACACCTTC. This translates into CASSEGQGVGYTF.

This clonotype was seen a handful of times. The chain's CDR3 is CASSLVGQATGEQYF. The DNA for the CDR3 is TGTGCCAGCAGCTTGGTGGGACAGGCCACGGGCGAGCAGTACTTC. This chain uses TRBV5-6 with TRBJ2-7, with TRBD1 matching 8 bases. Trimming cost V 0 bases and J 6 bases; bases outside gene matches: 8. Germline CDR1 is SGHDT and CDR2 is YYEEEE. CDR3 size: 15 residues.

A few counts support this clonotype. This sequence joins TRBV19 and TRBJ2-1; 8 bases are a match to TRBD1. The CDR3 loop spans 15 amino acids. Trimming took 3 bases from V and 0 from J; bases not matched to a gene: 1. Looked up from germline, CDR1 is LNHDA and CDR2 is SQIVND (reference sequence). Written as DNA, the CDR3 is TGTGCCAGTAGTATTACAGGGGGCTCCTACAATGAGCAGTTCTTC. Encoded protein: CASSITGGSYNEQFF.

This clonotype was seen many times. The J gene is TRBJ1-5, the V gene TRBV18; D perhaps matches TRBD1 (5 bases). The CDR3 length is 14 residues. CDR1 is KGHSH, CDR2 LQKENI, per germline. Trimming took 4 bases from V and 7 from J, leaving 14 bases between them. As DNA, the CDR3 is TGTGCCAGCTCACTCCGTAGCGACAGCCAGCCCCAGCATTTT. Amino acid sequence: CASSLRSDSQPQHF.

This clonotype was detected a few times. The rearrangement links TRBV11-1 to TRBJ2-1; 8 bases match TRBD2. The CDR3 is 16 residues long. Germline lookup yields CDR1 SGHAT and CDR2 FQDESV (reference sequence). V lost 4 bases, J lost 5 bases, and 10 bases stayed unmatched. CDR3 protein: CASSSARGLDHNEQFF. The CDR3 DNA sequence: TGTGCCAGCAGCTCAGCGCGGGGACTAGACCACAATGAGCAGTTCTTC. Combining the CDR3 with reference TRBV11-1 and TRBJ2-1 gives the whole variable domain EAEVAQSPRYKITEKSQAVAFWCDPISGHATLYWYRQILGQGPELLVQFQDESVVDDSQLPKDRFSAERLKGVDSTLKIQPAELGDSAMYLCASSSARGLDHNEQFFGPGTRLTVL.

A note on this clonotype: This may stem from a read error, because a much larger clone lies one nucleotide away. The CDR3 DNA follows: TGTGCCAGCAGTTTCACGAGGGAGGCCCGCTTCACCTTC. Protein sequence: CASSFTREARFTF. J is TRBJ1-2 and V is TRBV12-3 or TRBV12-4; D is unresolved. There are 13 residues in the CDR3. Trimming pared 3 bases from V and 13 bases from J, leaving 18 bases between.

The sample holds a few counts of this clonotype. The rearrangement links TRBV12-3 or TRBV12-4 to TRBJ2-3; D perhaps matches TRBD1 (5 bases). The CDR3 runs to 17 residues. Trimming removed 8 bases at V and 3 bases at J, with 24 bases between. The chain's CDR3 is CASGSSFGKGDTDTQYF. The CDR3 DNA reads as TGTGCCAGCGGGTCTTCTTTTGGGAAAGGGGATACAGATACGCAGTATTTT.

This clonotype was counted many times. This chain connects TRBV3-1 to TRBJ1-1; D is perhaps TRBD1 (6 bases). Germline CDR1 LGHDT, CDR2 YNNKEL (reference sequence). The ends were cut back, 0 bases at V and 3 bases at J, with 20 bases in the middle. The CDR3 has 18 amino acids. The CDR3 nucleotides read TGTGCCAGCAGCCAAGATTTGAGGTATTGGGGGCAGGACACTGAAGCTTTCTTT. This translates into CASSQDLRYWGQDTEAFF. Filled out from reference TRBV3-1 and TRBJ1-1, the complete variable domain reads DTAVSQTPKYLVTQMGNDKSIKCEQNLGHDTMYWYKQDSKKFLKIMFSYNNKELIINETVPNRFSPKSPDKAHLNLHINSLELGDSAVYFCASSQDLRYWGQDTEAFFGQGTRLTVV.

The chain recombines TRBV19 with TRBJ1-1; no firm D call. V was cut by 7 bases and J by 5 bases, with 14 bases left in between. Germline values: CDR1 LNHDA, CDR2 SQIVND (reference sequence). CDR3 length: 13 amino acids. The CDR3 nucleotides read TGTGCCAGTAAGGACGTGTCGTGGACTGAAGCTTTCTTT. This codes for CASKDVSWTEAFF.

This clonotype has a count of ten or more. The chain has TRBV7-9 and TRBJ2-5, with TRBD1 matching 10 bases. This CDR3 region has 15 residues. Losses at the gene ends were 5 bases for V and 4 bases for J; bases not matched to a gene: 7. Germline V gives CDR1 SEHNR, CDR2 FQNEAQ (reference sequence). The CDR3 reads CASSHWDRGRETQYF. The CDR3 nucleotides are TGTGCCAGCAGCCATTGGGACAGGGGACGAGAGACCCAGTACTTC.

This clonotype was recorded a few times. The chain is built from TRBV5-8 and TRBJ2-5; D tentatively reads TRBD1 or TRBD2 (6 bases each). CDR1 and CDR2 from the germline V gene are SGHTS and YDEGEE. V was cut by 0 bases and J by 4 bases, with 13 bases left in between. There are 15 residues in the CDR3. The CDR3 bases are TGTGCCAGCAGCTTGGGAGGGGGAGGAGGAGAGACCCAGTACTTC. Translation: CASSLGGGGGETQYF.

There are a few counts of this clonotype. V usage is TRBV2 and J usage is TRBJ2-5; D possibly corresponds to TRBD2 (7 bases). The ends were cut back, 6 bases at V and 2 bases at J, with 16 bases in the middle. The CDR3 consists of 15 residues. Germline CDR1 reads SNHLY; CDR2 reads FYNNEI. CDR3: CASRGGGRGQETQYF. The CDR3 bases are TGTGCCAGCAGAGGGGGGGGGAGGGGGCAAGAGACCCAGTACTTC. Full variable domain (remainder filled in from reference TRBV2 and TRBJ2-5): EPEVTQTPSHQVTQMGQEVILRCVPISNHLYFYWYRQILGQKVEFLVSFYNNEISEKSEIFDDQFSVERPDGSNFTLKIRSTKLEDSAMYFCASRGGGRGQETQYFGPGTRLLVL.